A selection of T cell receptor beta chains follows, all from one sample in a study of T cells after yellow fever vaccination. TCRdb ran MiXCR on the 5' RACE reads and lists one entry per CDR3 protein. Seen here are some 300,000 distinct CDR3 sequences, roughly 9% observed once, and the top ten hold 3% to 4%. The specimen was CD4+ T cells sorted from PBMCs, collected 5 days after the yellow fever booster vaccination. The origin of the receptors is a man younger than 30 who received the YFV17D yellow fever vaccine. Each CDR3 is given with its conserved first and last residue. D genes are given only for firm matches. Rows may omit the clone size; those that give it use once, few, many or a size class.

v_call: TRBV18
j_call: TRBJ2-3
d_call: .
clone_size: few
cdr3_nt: TGTGCCAGCTCACCAGGGAGGTCGGATACGCAGTATTTT
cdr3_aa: CASSPGRSDTQYF

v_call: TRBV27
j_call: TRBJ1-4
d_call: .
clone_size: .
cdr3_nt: TGTGCCAGAAAACCCCAGGGGGAAAAACTGTTTTTT
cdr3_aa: CARKPQGEKLFF

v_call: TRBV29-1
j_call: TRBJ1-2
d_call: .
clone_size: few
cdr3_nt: TGCAGCGTTGATCACGTAGGGGAGTATGGCTACACCTTC
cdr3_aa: CSVDHVGEYGYTF

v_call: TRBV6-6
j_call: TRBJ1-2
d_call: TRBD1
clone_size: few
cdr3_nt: TGTGCCAGCAGTTACTTGCGGGACAGGGGGCGGGTAGATAACTATGGCTACACCTTC
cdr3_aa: CASSYLRDRGRVDNYGYTF

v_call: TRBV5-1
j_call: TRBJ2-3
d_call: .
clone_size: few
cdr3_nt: TGCGCCAGCAGCTTGAATAGCAACGCAGATACGCAGTATTTT
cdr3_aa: CASSLNSNADTQYF

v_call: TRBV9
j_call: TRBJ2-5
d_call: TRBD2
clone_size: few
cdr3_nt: TGTGCCAGCAGCTTAGCCGGGGGGTTTCAAGAGACCCAGTACTTC
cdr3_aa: CASSLAGGFQETQYF

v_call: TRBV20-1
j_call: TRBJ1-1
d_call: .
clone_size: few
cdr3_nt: TGCAGTGCCCCGCAAAGGGGGAACACTGAAGCTTTCTTT
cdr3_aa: CSAPQRGNTEAFF

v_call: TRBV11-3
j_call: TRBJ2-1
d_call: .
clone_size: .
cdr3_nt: TGTGCCAGCAGCTTTTCCGGAGTTGACGGTGAGCAGTTCTTC
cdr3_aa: CASSFSGVDGEQFF

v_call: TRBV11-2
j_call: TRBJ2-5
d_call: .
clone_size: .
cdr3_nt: TGTGCCAGCAGCTTAGCTCTTGAGGAGTACCAAGAGACCCAGTACTTC
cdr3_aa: CASSLALEEYQETQYF

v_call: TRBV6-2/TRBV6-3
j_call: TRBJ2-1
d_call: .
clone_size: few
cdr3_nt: TGTGCCAGCCGACGGCCAGGGGTGAGCTCCTACAATGAGCAGTTCTTC
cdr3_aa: CASRRPGVSSYNEQFF

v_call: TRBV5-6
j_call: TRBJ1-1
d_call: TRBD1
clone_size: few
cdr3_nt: TGTGCCAGCAGCTTGTTCGACAGGGCAGACACTGAAGCTTTCTTT
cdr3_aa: CASSLFDRADTEAFF

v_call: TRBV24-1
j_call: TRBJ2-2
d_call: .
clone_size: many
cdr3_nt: TGTGCCACCAGTGTCGACGGTACCGGGGAGCTGTTTTTT
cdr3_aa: CATSVDGTGELFF

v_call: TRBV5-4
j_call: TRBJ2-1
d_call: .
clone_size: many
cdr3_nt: TGTGCCAGCAGCTTCGAGGGAAGCTCCTACAATGAGCAGTTCTTC
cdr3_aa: CASSFEGSSYNEQFF

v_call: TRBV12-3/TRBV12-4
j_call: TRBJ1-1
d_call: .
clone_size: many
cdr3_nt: TGTGCCAGCAGATCCCCCATCTCACTCCGTGGGGACACTGAAGCTTTCTTT
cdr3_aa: CASRSPISLRGDTEAFF

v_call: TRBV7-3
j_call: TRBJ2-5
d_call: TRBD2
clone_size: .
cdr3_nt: TGTGCCAGCAGCTACCGAGCGGGACCACAAGAGACCCAGTACTTC
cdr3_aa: CASSYRAGPQETQYF

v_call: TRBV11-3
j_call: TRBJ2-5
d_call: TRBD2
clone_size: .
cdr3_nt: TGTGCCAGCAGCCGGGGACTAACGTACCAAGAGACCCAGTACTTC
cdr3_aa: CASSRGLTYQETQYF